The present T cell receptor beta chain was sequenced within a study of shared clonotypes between healthy human individuals. The wider study: Donors consisted of two women and a few men between 18 and 49. Study-wide results and caveats: Sampling used blood alone; tissue repertoires probably differ. Four donors had around 5% of their naive CD4 clonotypes in common.

Donors, without exception, were Caucasian adults residing in Nashville, Tennessee. Germline loops: CDR1 SGHKS, CDR2 YYEKEE (reference sequence). With 1 base removed from V and 2 bases from J, the gap between germline ends came to 10 bases. CDR3 length: 14 residues. In the case of this clone: As yet, its antigen is unknown.

Profiling relied on immunoSEQ multiplex PCR, and the TCRdb table lists in-frame clones only, not all of them. The data contain roughly 1.4 million clones, about 98.5% of them singletons. This chain connects TRBV5-5 to TRBJ2-7; TRBD2 might be the D (6 bases). The TCR sequence derives from a man between 25 and 39 years old in good health. Material: naive CD4+ T cells sorted from blood. Subset: CD45RA+ positively selected. The CDR3 DNA is TGTGCCAGCAGCTTGAATGCGGGACCCTACGAGCAGTACTTC. Its protein product is CASSLNAGPYEQYF.